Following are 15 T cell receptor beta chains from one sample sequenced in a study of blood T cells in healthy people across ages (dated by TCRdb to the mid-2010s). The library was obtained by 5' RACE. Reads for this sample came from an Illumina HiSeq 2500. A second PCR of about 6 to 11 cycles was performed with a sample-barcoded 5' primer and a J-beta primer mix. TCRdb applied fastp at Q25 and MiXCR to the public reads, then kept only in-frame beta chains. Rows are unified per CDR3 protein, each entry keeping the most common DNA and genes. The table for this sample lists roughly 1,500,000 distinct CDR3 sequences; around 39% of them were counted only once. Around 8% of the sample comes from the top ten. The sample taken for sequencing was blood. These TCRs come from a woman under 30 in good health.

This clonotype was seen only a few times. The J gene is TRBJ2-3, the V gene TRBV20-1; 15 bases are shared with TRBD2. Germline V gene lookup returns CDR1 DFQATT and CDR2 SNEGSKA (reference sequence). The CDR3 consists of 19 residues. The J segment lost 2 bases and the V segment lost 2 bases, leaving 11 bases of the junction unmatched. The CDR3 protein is CSARPGLAGGTGNTDTQYF. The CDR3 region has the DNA TGCAGTGCTAGACCGGGACTAGCGGGGGGAACGGGGAACACAGATACGCAGTATTTT.

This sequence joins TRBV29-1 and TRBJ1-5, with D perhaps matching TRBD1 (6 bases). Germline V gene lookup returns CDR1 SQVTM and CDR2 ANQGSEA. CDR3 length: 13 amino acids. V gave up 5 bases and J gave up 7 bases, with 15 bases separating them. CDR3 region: CSVTDSFGQPQHF. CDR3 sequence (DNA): TGCAGCGTTACGGACAGTTTCGGGCAGCCCCAGCATTTT.

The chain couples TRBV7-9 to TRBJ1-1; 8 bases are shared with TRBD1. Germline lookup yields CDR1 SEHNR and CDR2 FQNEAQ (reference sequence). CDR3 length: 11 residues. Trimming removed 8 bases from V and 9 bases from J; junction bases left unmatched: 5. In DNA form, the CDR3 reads TGTGCCAGCGGCCAGGGGGCTAAAGCTTTCTTT. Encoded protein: CASGQGAKAFF. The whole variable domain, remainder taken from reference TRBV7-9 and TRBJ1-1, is DTGVSQNPRHKITKRGQNVTFRCDPISEHNRLYWYRQTLGQGPEFLTYFQNEAQLEKSRLLSDRFSAERPKGSFSTLEIQRTEQGDSAMYLCASGQGAKAFFGQGTRLTVV.

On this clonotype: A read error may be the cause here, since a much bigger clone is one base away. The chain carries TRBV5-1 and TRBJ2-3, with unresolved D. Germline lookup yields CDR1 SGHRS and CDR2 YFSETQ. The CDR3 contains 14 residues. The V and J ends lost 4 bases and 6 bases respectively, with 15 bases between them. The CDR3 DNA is TGCGCCAGCAGCGTGGCCCCGGCCGCGGATACGCAGTATTTT. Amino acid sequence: CASSVAPAADTQYF.

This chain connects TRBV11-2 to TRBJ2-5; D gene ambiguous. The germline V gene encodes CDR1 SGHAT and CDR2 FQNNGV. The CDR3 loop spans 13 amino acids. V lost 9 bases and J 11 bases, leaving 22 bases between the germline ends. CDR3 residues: CASLISGEDEQYF. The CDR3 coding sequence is TGTGCCAGTCTTATATCAGGTGAGGATGAGCAGTACTTC.

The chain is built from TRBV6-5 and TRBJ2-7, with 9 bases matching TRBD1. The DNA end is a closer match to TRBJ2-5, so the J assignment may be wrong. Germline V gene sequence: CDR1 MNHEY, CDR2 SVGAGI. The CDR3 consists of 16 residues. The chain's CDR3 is CASSYFGQGTRETQYF. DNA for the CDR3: TGTGCCAGCAGTTACTTCGGACAGGGGACGCGAGAGACCCAGTACTTC.

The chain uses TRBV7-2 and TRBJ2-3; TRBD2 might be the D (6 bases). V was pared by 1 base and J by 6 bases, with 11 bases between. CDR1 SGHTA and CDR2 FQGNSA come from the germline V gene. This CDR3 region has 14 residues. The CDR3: CASSLGGRWDTQYF. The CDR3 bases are TGTGCCAGCAGCTTAGGTGGGAGGTGGGATACGCAGTATTTT.

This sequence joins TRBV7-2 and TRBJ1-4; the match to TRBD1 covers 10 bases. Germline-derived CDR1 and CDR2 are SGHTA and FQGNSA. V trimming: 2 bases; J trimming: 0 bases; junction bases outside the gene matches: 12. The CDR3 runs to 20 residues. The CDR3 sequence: CASSLRTGTGDLATNEKLFF. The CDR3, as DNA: TGTGCCAGCAGCTTAAGAACCGGGACAGGGGACCTTGCAACTAATGAAAAACTGTTTTTT.

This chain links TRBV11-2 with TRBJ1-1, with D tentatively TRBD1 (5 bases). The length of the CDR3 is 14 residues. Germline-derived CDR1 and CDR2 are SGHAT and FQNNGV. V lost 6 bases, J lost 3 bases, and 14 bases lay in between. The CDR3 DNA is TGTGCCAGCAGGGTGACAGTCCCGGACACTGAAGCTTTCTTT. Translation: CASRVTVPDTEAFF.

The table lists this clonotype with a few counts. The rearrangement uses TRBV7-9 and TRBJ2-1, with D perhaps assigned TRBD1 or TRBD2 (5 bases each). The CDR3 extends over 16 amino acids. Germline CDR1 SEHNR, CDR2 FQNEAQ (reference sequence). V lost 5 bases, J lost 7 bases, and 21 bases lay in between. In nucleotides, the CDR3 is TGTGCCAGCAGCCCTTATCGGGACCGTAGTGTTAATGAGCAGTTCTTC. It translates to CASSPYRDRSVNEQFF.

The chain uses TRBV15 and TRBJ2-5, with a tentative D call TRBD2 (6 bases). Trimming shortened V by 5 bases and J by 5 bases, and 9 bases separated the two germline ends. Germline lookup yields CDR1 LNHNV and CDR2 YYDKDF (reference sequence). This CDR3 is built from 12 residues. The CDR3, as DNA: TGTGCCACCAGCCCGGGAGATGAGACCCAGTACTTC. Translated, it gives CATSPGDETQYF.

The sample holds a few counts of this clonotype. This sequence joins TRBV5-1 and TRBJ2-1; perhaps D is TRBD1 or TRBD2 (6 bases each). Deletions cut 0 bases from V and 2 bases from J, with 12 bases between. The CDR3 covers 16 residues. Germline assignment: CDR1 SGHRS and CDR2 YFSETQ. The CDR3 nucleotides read TGCGCCAGCAGCTTGGGGGGGGCAGTTGCCTACAATGAGCAGTTCTTC. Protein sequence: CASSLGGAVAYNEQFF.

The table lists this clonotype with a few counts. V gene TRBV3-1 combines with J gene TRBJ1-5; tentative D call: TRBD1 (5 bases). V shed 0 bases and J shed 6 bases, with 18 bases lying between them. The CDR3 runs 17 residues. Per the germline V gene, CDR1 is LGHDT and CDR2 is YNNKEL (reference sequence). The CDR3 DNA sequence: TGTGCCAGCAGCCAAGATAGAGGCGCAGGGCCTACTCAGCCCCAGCATTTT. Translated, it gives CASSQDRGAGPTQPQHF.

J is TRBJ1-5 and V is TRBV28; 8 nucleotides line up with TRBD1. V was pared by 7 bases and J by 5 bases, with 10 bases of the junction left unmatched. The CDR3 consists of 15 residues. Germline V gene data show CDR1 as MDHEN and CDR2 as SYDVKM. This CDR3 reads CASITDRDGDQPQHF. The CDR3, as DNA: TGTGCCAGCATCACGGACAGGGACGGGGATCAGCCCCAGCATTTT.

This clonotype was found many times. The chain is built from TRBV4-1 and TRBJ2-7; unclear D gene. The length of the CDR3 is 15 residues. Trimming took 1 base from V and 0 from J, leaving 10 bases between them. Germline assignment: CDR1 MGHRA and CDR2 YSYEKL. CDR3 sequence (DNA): TGCGCCAGCAGCCAAGTAGACGGGTACTCCTACGAGCAGTACTTC. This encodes CASSQVDGYSYEQYF.